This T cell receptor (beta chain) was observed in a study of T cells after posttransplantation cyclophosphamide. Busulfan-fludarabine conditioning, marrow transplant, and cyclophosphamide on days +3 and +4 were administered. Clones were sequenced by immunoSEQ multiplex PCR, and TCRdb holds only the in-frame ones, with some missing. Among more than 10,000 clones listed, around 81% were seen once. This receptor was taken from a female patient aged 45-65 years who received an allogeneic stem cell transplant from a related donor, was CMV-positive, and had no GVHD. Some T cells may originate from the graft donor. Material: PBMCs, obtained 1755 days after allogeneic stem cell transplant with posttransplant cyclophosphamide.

The CDR3 region has the DNA TGCGCCAGCCGCCCCCCTCAGGGTAGGGGCTACACCTTC. Amino acids: CASRPPQGRGYTF. The chain joins TRBV5-1 to TRBJ1-2, with D maybe TRBD1 (5 bases). V dropped 7 bases and J dropped 8 bases, with 18 bases sitting between them. CDR1 and CDR2 from the germline V gene are SGHRS and YFSETQ. This CDR3 spans 13 amino acids.